Presented here are 2 T cell receptor beta chains from one specimen sequenced in a study of shared clonotypes between healthy human individuals. The data were produced by immunoSEQ multiplex PCR, yet TCRdb's version contains in-frame clones alone and is incomplete. The table records 600,000 to 700,000 clones, 55% to 85% of them present only once. Source material: memory CD4+ T cells sorted from blood. The subset denotes: CD45RA-negative fraction. The source of these receptors is a woman younger than 45 in good health.

Worth noting for this clone: The sample contains more than one DNA sequence encoding this CDR3. The chain employs TRBV11-2 and TRBJ2-1; TRBD2 matches at 10 bases. The CDR3 extends over 15 amino acids. J gave up 6 bases and V 2 bases, and 4 bases lay outside the gene matches. Per germline, CDR1 SGHAT and CDR2 FQNNGV. CDR3 coding DNA: TGTGCCAGCAGCTTACGGACTAGCGGCCTCAATGAGCAGTTCTTC. It yields the protein CASSLRTSGLNEQFF.

The CDR3 here is CASSSGTTNTGELFF. The CDR3 region has the DNA TGCGCCAGCAGCTCCGGGACTACCAACACCGGGGAGCTGTTTTTT. The chain has TRBV5-1 and TRBJ2-2; 7 positions agree with TRBD2. The CDR3 spans 15 residues. Germline loops: CDR1 SGHRS, CDR2 YFSETQ. After removal of 3 bases from V and 2 bases from J, the junction contained 4 bases not matched to a gene.